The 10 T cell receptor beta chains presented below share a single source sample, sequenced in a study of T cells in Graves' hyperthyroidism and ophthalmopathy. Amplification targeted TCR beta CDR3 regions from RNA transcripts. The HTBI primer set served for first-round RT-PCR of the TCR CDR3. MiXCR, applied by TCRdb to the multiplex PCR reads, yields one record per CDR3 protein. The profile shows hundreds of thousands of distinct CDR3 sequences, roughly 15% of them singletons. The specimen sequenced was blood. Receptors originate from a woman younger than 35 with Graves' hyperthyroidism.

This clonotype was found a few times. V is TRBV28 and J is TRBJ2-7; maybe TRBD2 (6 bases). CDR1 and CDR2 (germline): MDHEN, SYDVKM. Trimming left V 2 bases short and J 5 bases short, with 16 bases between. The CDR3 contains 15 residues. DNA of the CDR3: TGTGCCAGCAGTTTAGGGGGAGGTGGTCCGAACGAGCAGTACTTC. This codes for CASSLGGGGPNEQYF. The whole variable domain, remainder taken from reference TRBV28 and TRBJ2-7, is DVKVTQSSRYLVKRTGEKVFLECVQDMDHENMFWYRQDPGLGLRLIYFSYDVKMKEKGDIPEGYSVSREKKERFSLILESASTNQTSMYLCASSLGGGGPNEQYFGPGTRLTVT.

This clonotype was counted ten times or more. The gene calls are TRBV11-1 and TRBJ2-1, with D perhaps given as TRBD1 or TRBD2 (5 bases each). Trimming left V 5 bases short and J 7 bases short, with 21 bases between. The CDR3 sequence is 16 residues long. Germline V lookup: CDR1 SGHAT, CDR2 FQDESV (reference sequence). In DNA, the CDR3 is TGTGCCAGCAGCAAAAAGAGATCGCTCGGGGCAAATGAGCAGTTCTTC. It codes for CASSKKRSLGANEQFF.

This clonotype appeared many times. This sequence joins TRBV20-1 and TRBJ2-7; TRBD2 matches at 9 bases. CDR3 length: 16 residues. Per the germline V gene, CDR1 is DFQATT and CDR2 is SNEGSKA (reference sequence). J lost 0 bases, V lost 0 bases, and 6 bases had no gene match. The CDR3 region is CSARDLAGGSSYEQYF. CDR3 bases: TGCAGTGCTAGAGATCTGGCGGGGGGGTCCTCCTACGAGCAGTACTTC.

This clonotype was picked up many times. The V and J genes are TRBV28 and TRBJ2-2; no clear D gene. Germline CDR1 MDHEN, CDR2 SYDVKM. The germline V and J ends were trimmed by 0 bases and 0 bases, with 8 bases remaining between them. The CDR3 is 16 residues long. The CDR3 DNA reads TGTGCCAGCAGTTTATGGTACACCGCGAACACCGGGGAGCTGTTTTTT. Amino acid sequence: CASSLWYTANTGELFF.

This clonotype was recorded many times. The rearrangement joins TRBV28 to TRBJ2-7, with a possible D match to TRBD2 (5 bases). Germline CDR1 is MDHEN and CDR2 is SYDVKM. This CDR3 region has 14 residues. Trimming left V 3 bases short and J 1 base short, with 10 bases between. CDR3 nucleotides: TGTGCCAGCAGTTTCCCCCCGGGGTCCTACGAGCAGTACTTC. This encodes CASSFPPGSYEQYF.

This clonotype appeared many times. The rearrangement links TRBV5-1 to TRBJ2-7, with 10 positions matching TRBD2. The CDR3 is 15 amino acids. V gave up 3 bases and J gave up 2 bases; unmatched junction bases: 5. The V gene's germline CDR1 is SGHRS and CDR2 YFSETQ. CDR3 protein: CASSSKREGPYEQYF. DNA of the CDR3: TGCGCCAGCAGCTCGAAGCGGGAGGGCCCCTACGAGCAGTACTTC.

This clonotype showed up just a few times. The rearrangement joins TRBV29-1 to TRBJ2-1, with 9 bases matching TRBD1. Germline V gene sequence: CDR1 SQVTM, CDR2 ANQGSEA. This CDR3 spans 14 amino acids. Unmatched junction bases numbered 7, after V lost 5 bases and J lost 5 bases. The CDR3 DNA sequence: TGCAGCGTTTGGGACAGGGAAAAAAACAATGAGCAGTTCTTC. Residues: CSVWDREKNNEQFF.

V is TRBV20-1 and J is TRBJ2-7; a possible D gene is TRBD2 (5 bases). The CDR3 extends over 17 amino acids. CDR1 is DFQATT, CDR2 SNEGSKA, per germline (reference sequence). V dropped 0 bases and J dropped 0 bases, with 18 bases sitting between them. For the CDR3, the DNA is TGCAGTGCTAGAGACGGACTGACGGACGGTAGCTCCTACGAGCAGTACTTC. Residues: CSARDGLTDGSSYEQYF.

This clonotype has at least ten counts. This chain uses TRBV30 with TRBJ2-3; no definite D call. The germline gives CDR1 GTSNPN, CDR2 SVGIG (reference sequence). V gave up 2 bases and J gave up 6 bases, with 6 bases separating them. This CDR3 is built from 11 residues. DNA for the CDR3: TGTGCCTGGAGTCTCGGGGATACGCAGTATTTT. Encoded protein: CAWSLGDTQYF.

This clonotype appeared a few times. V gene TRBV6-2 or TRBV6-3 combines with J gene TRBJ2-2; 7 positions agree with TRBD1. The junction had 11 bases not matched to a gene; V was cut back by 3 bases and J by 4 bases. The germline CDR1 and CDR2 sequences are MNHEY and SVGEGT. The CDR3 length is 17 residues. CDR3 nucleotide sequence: TGTGCCAGCAGTTATTCTACCCGACAGGGAGCCACCGGGGAGCTGTTTTTT. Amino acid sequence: CASSYSTRQGATGELFF.